This T cell receptor (beta chain) was profiled in a study of T cells in localized non-small cell lung cancer. About this clone itself: As yet, its antigen is unknown.

Study-level findings and limits: The study sequenced only one region of the tumor. As a result, intratumor heterogeneity could not be excluded and remains possible. The study found T cell clonality highest in uninvolved adjacent lung, above tumor. Adjacent lung held a median 57 of the top 100 tumor clones. A higher density of T cells in blood coincided with extended overall survival.

The CDR3 length is 16 residues. Germline V CDR1 and CDR2: SGHRS, YFSETQ. Germline trimming cut 0 bases from V and 2 bases from J; bases unmatched to any gene: 5. Only in-frame clones appear in the TCRdb table, and some are missing; sequencing was by immunoSEQ multiplex PCR. The repertoire consists of some 71,000 clones, with about four fifths occurring once and the leading ten covering 13%. This TCR was recovered from a female donor aged 60 or older with stage I lung adenocarcinoma. The chain carries TRBV5-1 and TRBJ2-3, with 8 bases fitting TRBD2. The sample was peripheral blood, taken before any cancer treatment. The CDR3 sequence: CASSLGAGGPTDTQYF. The DNA for the CDR3 is TGCGCCAGCAGCTTGGGGGCGGGGGGCCCCACAGATACGCAGTATTTT.